This passage covers 4 T cell receptor beta chains from one sample sequenced in a study of Graves' ophthalmopathy and Graves' hyperthyroidism. Investigators amplified TCR beta CDR3 regions from RNA transcripts. HTBI primers served in a first-round RT-PCR, which a second-round multiplex PCR followed. TCRdb analysed the multiplex PCR reads with MiXCR anew, one entry per CDR3 protein. The sample has about 620,000 distinct CDR3 sequences; 20% to 25% are singletons. The sample taken for sequencing was peripheral blood. These receptors were taken from a woman aged 18-35 years with stable Graves' hyperthyroidism. Some clones in this sample may be carry-over from other donors' samples.

This clonotype occurred many times. The chain employs TRBV2 and TRBJ1-3; TRBD1 matches 7 bases. This CDR3 is 15 amino acids long. CDR1 is SNHLY, CDR2 FYNNEI, per germline. The trim removed 4 bases at V and 0 bases at J, leaving 3 bases unmatched. The CDR3 is CASSGTGVSGNTIYF. The CDR3 DNA reads as TGTGCCAGCAGTGGGACAGGTGTCTCTGGAAACACCATATATTTT. The full variable domain, completed using reference TRBV2 and TRBJ1-3, is EPEVTQTPSHQVTQMGQEVILRCVPISNHLYFYWYRQILGQKVEFLVSFYNNEISEKSEIFDDQFSVERPDGSNFTLKIRSTKLEDSAMYFCASSGTGVSGNTIYFGEGSWLTVV.

In regard to this clonotype: A much larger clone lies a single base off, so this may be a read error. The chain carries TRBV20-1 and TRBJ2-5; either TRBD1 or TRBD2 may supply D (6 bases each). The CDR3 is 14 amino acids. The V gene's germline CDR1 is DFQATT and CDR2 SNEGSKA (reference sequence). The CDR3 is CSANPGGPKESQYF. CDR3 nucleotides: TGCAGTGCTAACCCCGGGGGCCCAAAGGAGAGCCAGTACTTC.

This clonotype was counted many times. DNA for the CDR3: TGCAGCGTTGCCCCGGAGGATGGCTACACCTTC. It translates to CSVAPEDGYTF. This sequence joins TRBV29-1 and TRBJ1-2; no clear D gene. CDR1 is SQVTM, CDR2 ANQGSEA, per germline. Trimming removed 4 bases at V and 6 bases at J, with 9 bases between. The CDR3 contains 11 residues.

This clonotype was seen only a few times. One base away lies a much larger clone, so this may be a sequencing read error. This sequence joins TRBV20-1 and TRBJ2-5, with unresolved D. From germline, CDR1 is DFQATT and CDR2 SNEGSKA (reference sequence). The CDR3 sequence is 12 residues long. The CDR3 loop is CSASDLQETKYF. CDR3 nucleotides: TGCAGTGCCTCGGATCTCCAAGAGACCAAGTACTTC.